This entry lists 31 T cell receptor beta chains sequenced from one sample in a study of cytomegalovirus exposure and HLA in healthy donors. Amplification used 60 Vbeta primers and 13 Jbeta primers. The data were produced by immunoSEQ multiplex PCR, yet TCRdb's version contains in-frame clones alone and is incomplete. This sample yields approximately 67,000 clones, of which 80% to 90% are seen a single time; 9.5% to 13% belongs to the top ten. The sequenced material came from PBMCs. The receptors stem from a woman aged 25 to 45 in good health and CMV-seropositive.

The rearrangement links TRBV5-1 to TRBJ2-1; no clear D. V lost 0 bases and J lost 5, with 6 bases in between. CDR1 and CDR2 (germline): SGHRS, YFSETQ. The CDR3 consists of 13 residues. Here the CDR3 reads CASSLAQNNEQFF. In DNA form, the CDR3 reads TGCGCCAGCAGCTTGGCGCAGAACAATGAGCAGTTCTTC.

V usage is TRBV7-6 and J usage is TRBJ2-1; 7 bases map to TRBD2. The V gene end was trimmed by 1 base and the J gene end by 10 bases; junction bases not matched to a gene: 10. CDR3 length equals 15 residues. Germline V gene lookup returns CDR1 SGHVS and CDR2 FNYEAQ. In DNA form, the CDR3 reads TGTGCCAGCAGCTTAGTTGGCGGGAGTGGTGACGAGCAGTTCTTC. As protein: CASSLVGGSGDEQFF.

The chain is built from TRBV5-4 and TRBJ2-3, with 7 bases identical to TRBD1. With 3 bases clipped from V and 0 bases from J, the junction kept 1 base outside the gene matches. Germline assignment: CDR1 SGHNT and CDR2 YYREEE (reference sequence). The CDR3 contains 14 residues. In DNA, the CDR3 is TGTGCCAGCAGCTGGGGACAGAGCACAGATACGCAGTATTTT. Translation: CASSWGQSTDTQYF. Filled out from reference TRBV5-4 and TRBJ2-3, the complete variable domain reads ETGVTQSPTHLIKTRGQQVTLRCSSQSGHNTVSWYQQALGQGPQFIFQYYREEENGRGNFPPRFSGLQFPNYSSELNVNALELDDSALYLCASSWGQSTDTQYFGPGTRLTVL.

This clone has only one observation. Other DNA variants within this sample encode the same CDR3. The J gene is TRBJ2-3, the V gene TRBV30; D remains ambiguous. The CDR3 length is 11 residues. Trimming removed 7 bases from V and 3 bases from J, with 8 bases in between. Germline assignment: CDR1 GTSNPN and CDR2 SVGIG (reference sequence). CDR3 protein: CASSRTDTQYF. In DNA, the CDR3 is TGTGCCTCTTCTAGAACAGATACGCAGTATTTT.

CDR3 nucleotide sequence: TGTGCCAGCAGCTCGCCCTCTGGGGGGGCTCAAGGGGGGACCCAGTACTTC. Protein: CASSSPSGGAQGGTQYF. The chain is built from TRBV5-4 and TRBJ2-5, with a weak D call TRBD2 (7 bases). With 3 bases removed from V and 7 bases from J, the gap between germline ends came to 25 bases. Germline CDR1 reads SGHNT; CDR2 reads YYREEE (reference sequence). The CDR3 runs 17 residues.

The V call is TRBV19, the J call TRBJ1-5; possible D gene TRBD1, 6 bases. The V gene's germline CDR1 is LNHDA and CDR2 SQIVND (reference sequence). Trimming took off 6 bases at V and 0 bases at J, with 12 bases between the two ends. The CDR3 extends over 15 amino acids. The CDR3 coding sequence is TGTGCCAGTAGCTGGGACACCGATAGCAATCAGCCCCAGCATTTT. Translating it yields CASSWDTDSNQPQHF. Complete variable domain (other parts from reference TRBV19 and TRBJ1-5): DGGITQSPKYLFRKEGQNVTLSCEQNLNHDAMYWYRQDPGQGLRLIYYSQIVNDFQKGDIAEGYSVSREKKESFPLTVTSAQKNPTAFYLCASSWDTDSNQPQHFGDGTRLSIL.

The chain has TRBV7-9 and TRBJ2-1; 9 bases agree with TRBD1. CDR1 SEHNR and CDR2 FQNEAQ come from the germline V gene (reference sequence). V was clipped by 11 bases and J by 6 bases; unmatched bases: 14. This CDR3 region has 15 residues. The CDR3 loop reads CAHGTGRSWGNEQFF. The DNA for the CDR3 is TGTGCCCACGGGACAGGGAGATCATGGGGCAATGAGCAGTTCTTC.

The rearrangement joins TRBV6-5 to TRBJ1-2, with D perhaps matching TRBD1 (5 bases). V gave up 0 bases and J gave up 8 bases, with 13 bases separating them. From germline, CDR1 is MNHEY and CDR2 SVGAGI. The CDR3 covers 14 residues. CDR3 sequence (DNA): TGTGCCAGCAGTTACTCGCGGGGGGGAGCGGGCTACACCTTC. Residues: CASSYSRGGAGYTF.

The V call is TRBV14, the J call TRBJ1-2; tentative D call: TRBD1 (6 bases). V lost 4 bases and J lost 3, with 12 bases in between. This CDR3 contains 14 residues. In germline, CDR1 is SGHDN, CDR2 FVKESK. The DNA of the CDR3 is TGTGCCAGCAGCCTTTTGGGGGCCGACTATGGCTACACCTTC. Residues: CASSLLGADYGYTF.

V usage is TRBV9 and J usage is TRBJ2-2; TRBD2 aligns across 13 bases. The trim removed 3 bases at V and 11 bases at J, leaving 7 bases unmatched. This CDR3 contains 15 residues. CDR1 and CDR2 from the germline V gene are SGDLS and YYNGEE. The CDR3 DNA is TGTGCCAGCAGCGAGTCCGGGACTAGCGGGGTCGAGCTGTTTTTT. Encoded protein: CASSESGTSGVELFF.

J is TRBJ2-7 and V is TRBV5-1; 8 nucleotides match TRBD1. This CDR3 has 13 residues. V gave up 0 bases and J gave up 12 bases; unmatched junction bases: 8. Germline V CDR1 and CDR2: SGHRS, YFSETQ. CDR3 sequence (DNA): TGCGCCAGCAGCTTGGGTACACAGGGGGAGGCGTACTTC. It translates to CASSLGTQGEAYF. Full variable domain (rest looked up from reference TRBV5-1 and TRBJ2-7): KAGVTQTPRYLIKTRGQQVTLSCSPISGHRSVSWYQQTPGQGLQFLFEYFSETQRNKGNFPGRFSGRQFSNSRSEMNVSTLELGDSALYLCASSLGTQGEAYFGPGTRLTVT.

The chain uses TRBV5-6 and TRBJ2-1; 10 bases agree with TRBD2. This CDR3 contains 16 residues. Germline lookup yields CDR1 SGHDT and CDR2 YYEEEE. Losses at the gene ends were 4 bases for V and 9 bases for J; bases not matched to a gene: 13. The CDR3 here is CASSIEREGRQGEQFF. In nucleotides, the CDR3 is TGTGCCAGCAGCATCGAGCGGGAGGGGAGACAGGGTGAGCAGTTCTTC.

This clone was counted a single time. This sequence joins TRBV19 and TRBJ2-3, with 12 bases lining up with TRBD2. V lost 4 bases, J lost 3 bases, and 2 bases stayed unmatched. The CDR3 extends over 15 amino acids. CDR1 is LNHDA and CDR2 is SQIVND in the germline V gene (reference sequence). CDR3 protein: CASSTGLAGTDTQYF. CDR3 sequence (DNA): TGTGCCAGTAGTACCGGACTAGCGGGAACAGATACGCAGTATTTT.

The CDR3 sequence: CASSPNRGPNEQYF. The DNA of the CDR3 is TGTGCCAGCTCACCAAACAGGGGGCCCAACGAGCAGTACTTC. The rearrangement joins TRBV18 to TRBJ2-5; 9 positions match TRBD1. Judging by the DNA end, TRBJ2-7 fits better; the J call may be wrong. This CDR3 spans 14 amino acids. The germline V gene encodes CDR1 KGHSH and CDR2 LQKENI.

This chain connects TRBV9 to TRBJ1-4; D gene uncertain. This CDR3 comprises 16 residues. The V end was cut by 0 bases, the J end by 1 base, with 10 bases between. Germline CDR1 and CDR2: SGDLS and YYNGEE. CDR3 DNA: TGTGCCAGCAGCGTAGGAGGGTATAGAACTAATGAAAAACTGTTTTTT. It yields the protein CASSVGGYRTNEKLFF. Drawing the rest from reference TRBV9 and TRBJ1-4, the complete variable domain is DSGVTQTPKHLITATGQRVTLRCSPRSGDLSVYWYQQSLDQGLQFLIQYYNGEERAKGNILERFSAQQFPDLHSELNLSSLELGDSALYFCASSVGGYRTNEKLFFGSGTQLSVL.

The chain combines TRBV2 with TRBJ1-1; the D gene is possibly TRBD1 (5 bases). There are 12 residues in the CDR3. Trimming removed 8 bases from V and 9 bases from J, with 16 bases in between. Germline assignment: CDR1 SNHLY and CDR2 FYNNEI. CDR3 DNA: TGTGCCAGCGGGGCAACAACCCAACAAGCTTTCTTT. Amino acid sequence: CASGATTQQAFF.

The rearrangement joins TRBV7-9 to TRBJ2-5; 8 bases are shared with TRBD1. This CDR3 contains 15 residues. V lost 8 bases, J lost 4 bases, and 12 bases stayed unmatched. The germline V gene has CDR1 SEHNR and CDR2 FQNEAQ (reference sequence). This chain's CDR3 is CASLGQGPKRETQYF. For the CDR3, the DNA is TGTGCCAGCCTCGGACAGGGCCCAAAGAGAGAGACCCAGTACTTC.

The genes are TRBV2 and TRBJ2-2; 8 nucleotides align to TRBD1. Germline loops: CDR1 SNHLY, CDR2 FYNNEI. V trimming: 8 bases; J trimming: 8 bases; junction bases outside the gene matches: 4. The CDR3 contains 12 residues. The CDR3 DNA reads TGTGCCAGCGGACAGGGCGGAGGGGAGCTGTTTTTT. Protein sequence: CASGQGGGELFF.

This chain links TRBV5-1 with TRBJ1-2; D is possibly TRBD1 (5 bases). The V gene's germline CDR1 is SGHRS and CDR2 YFSETQ. This CDR3 has 15 amino acids. Trimming took off 2 bases at V and 1 base at J, with 12 bases between the two ends. DNA for the CDR3: TGCGCCAGCAGCTTCGGAGGGGCAATTAACTATGGCTACACCTTC. Its translation is CASSFGGAINYGYTF.

The CDR3 sequence: CASSLGQTEQFF. The DNA for the CDR3 is TGTGCCAGCAGCCTAGGACAGACTGAGCAGTTCTTC. This chain links TRBV5-6 with TRBJ2-1; the D gene is possibly TRBD1 (6 bases). Germline CDR1 and CDR2: SGHDT and YYEEEE. The CDR3 totals 12 residues. V was pared by 4 bases and J by 9 bases, with 11 bases between.

The chain recombines TRBV2 with TRBJ2-7; D unclear. The V gene's germline CDR1 is SNHLY and CDR2 FYNNEI. This CDR3 comprises 13 residues. The V end was cut by 8 bases, the J end by 2 bases, with 13 bases between. DNA for the CDR3: TGTGCCAGCCGAGAGGATACTACCTACGAGCAGTACTTC. Protein: CASREDTTYEQYF.

The chain employs TRBV6-6 and TRBJ2-2; the D is unclear. CDR3 length equals 15 residues. Germline V gene lookup returns CDR1 MNHNY and CDR2 SVGAGI (reference sequence). V dropped 5 bases and J dropped 6 bases, with 16 bases sitting between them. The CDR3 loop reads CASSHHYSQAGELFF. In DNA, the CDR3 is TGTGCCAGCAGTCATCACTATTCACAAGCCGGGGAGCTGTTTTTT.

The J gene is TRBJ1-2, the V gene TRBV30; no firm D call. Trimming took 0 bases from V and 8 from J, leaving 7 bases between them. This CDR3 region has 11 residues. CDR1 is GTSNPN and CDR2 is SVGIG in the germline V gene (reference sequence). CDR3 region: CAWSVPVGYTF. Here the CDR3 DNA reads TGTGCCTGGAGTGTTCCCGTGGGCTACACCTTC.

This clone was seen a single time. The chain combines TRBV1 with TRBJ2-1; whether TRBD2, the table's D call, matches the DNA was not checked. TRBV1 is a pseudogene locus. The CDR3 sequence is 16 residues long. The CDR3 DNA sequence: TGCACCAGCAGCCAAGTTACTAGCGGGAGTCACAATGAGCAGTTCTTC. Protein: CTSSQVTSGSHNEQFF.

V and J are TRBV5-8 and TRBJ1-1; TRBD1 matches 8 bases. Germline lookup yields CDR1 SGHTS and CDR2 YDEGEE. V was clipped by 1 base and J by 6 bases; unmatched bases: 5. There are 14 residues in the CDR3. In DNA form, the CDR3 reads TGTGCCAGCAGCTTGTCAGGGGGCCTGGCTGAAGCTTTCTTT. This codes for CASSLSGGLAEAFF. The entire variable domain, with the rest obtained from reference TRBV5-8 and TRBJ1-1, is as follows: EAGVTQSPTHLIKTRGQQATLRCSPISGHTSVYWYQQALGLGLQFLLWYDEGEERNRGNFPPRFSGRQFPNYSSELNVNALELEDSALYLCASSLSGGLAEAFFGQGTRLTVV.

J is TRBJ2-7 and V is TRBV7-7, with TRBD2 matching 8 bases. This CDR3 has 13 amino acids. Germline CDR1 is SSHAT and CDR2 is FNYEAQ (reference sequence). Trimming removed 6 bases from V and 2 bases from J; junction bases left unmatched: 3. CDR3 sequence reads: CASSVGRAYEQYF. The DNA of the CDR3 is TGTGCCAGCAGTGTCGGGAGGGCCTACGAGCAGTACTTC.

This chain links TRBV12-2 with TRBJ1-2; TRBD1, the table's D call, was not compared with the DNA. TRBV12-2 is classified as a pseudogene. The CDR3 totals 17 residues. The DNA for the CDR3 is TGTGCAAGTCGCAAAGGTAGGGGGCGGGGTATGGGCTATGGCTACACCTTC. This gives the protein CASRKGRGRGMGYGYTF.

The chain couples TRBV19 to TRBJ1-2; D is unresolved. The V end was cut by 3 bases, the J end by 0 bases, with 11 bases between. The CDR3 loop spans 15 amino acids. Germline CDR1 LNHDA, CDR2 SQIVND (reference sequence). The DNA of the CDR3 is TGTGCCAGTAGTATTTTCCGGGGAACTAACTATGGCTACACCTTC. It codes for CASSIFRGTNYGYTF.

DNA for the CDR3: TGCGCCAGCAGCCAGGGCCGGACTAGCGGGAGTCGTGGTGAGCAGTTCTTC. Protein product: CASSQGRTSGSRGEQFF. The chain uses TRBV4-1 and TRBJ2-1, with TRBD2 identical over 13 bases. Germline CDR1 reads MGHRA; CDR2 reads YSYEKL. Trimming took 3 bases from V and 9 from J; bases not matched to a gene: 11. This CDR3 contains 17 residues.

This clone was recorded only once. The chain has TRBV5-1 and TRBJ1-1, with 8 bases matching TRBD1. Germline CDR1 reads SGHRS; CDR2 reads YFSETQ. The V segment lost 8 bases and the J segment 2 bases; nucleotides outside the gene matches: 8. This CDR3 has 14 residues. The CDR3 loop reads CASLTGTGNTEAFF. In DNA form, the CDR3 reads TGCGCCAGTCTAACCGGGACAGGAAACACTGAAGCTTTCTTT.

This clone was detected only a few times. The CDR3 reads CASSPNRGAGVREQYF. The CDR3 coding sequence is TGTGCCAGCAGCCCGAACAGGGGCGCGGGTGTACGCGAGCAGTACTTC. J is TRBJ2-7 and V is TRBV5-8; 7 nucleotides agree with TRBD1. The CDR3 is 16 residues long. Germline-derived CDR1 and CDR2 are SGHTS and YDEGEE. The J segment lost 6 bases and the V segment lost 4 bases, leaving 16 bases of the junction unmatched.